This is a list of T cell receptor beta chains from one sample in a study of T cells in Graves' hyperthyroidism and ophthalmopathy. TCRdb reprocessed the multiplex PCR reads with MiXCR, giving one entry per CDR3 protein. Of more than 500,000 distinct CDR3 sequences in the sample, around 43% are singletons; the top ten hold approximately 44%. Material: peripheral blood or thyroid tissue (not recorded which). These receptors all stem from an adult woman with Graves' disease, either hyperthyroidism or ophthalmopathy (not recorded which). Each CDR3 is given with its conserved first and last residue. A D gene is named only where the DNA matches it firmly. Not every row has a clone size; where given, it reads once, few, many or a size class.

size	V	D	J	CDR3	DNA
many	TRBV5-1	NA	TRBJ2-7	CASSVGVPSYEQYF	TGCGCCAGCAGCGTCGGGGTTCCCTCCTACGAGCAGTACTTC
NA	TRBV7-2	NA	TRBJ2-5	CASRRSPDQRGETQYF	TGTGCCAGCCGTCGGTCCCCCGACCAGAGAGGAGAGACCCAGTACTTC
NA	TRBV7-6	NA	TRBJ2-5	CASSLVVGGAAQETQYF	TGTGCCAGCAGCTTAGTTGTGGGTGGGGCAGCCCAAGAGACCCAGTACTTC
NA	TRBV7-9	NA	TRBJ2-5	CASSSDGGSGETQYF	TGTGCCAGCAGCTCTGACGGGGGTAGCGGAGAGACCCAGTACTTC
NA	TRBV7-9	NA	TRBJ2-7	CASSLVSLEKVDHEQYF	TGTGCCAGCAGCTTAGTCAGCCTAGAAAAAGTGGACCACGAGCAGTACTTC
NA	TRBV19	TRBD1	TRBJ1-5	CASSIRTGANSNQPQHF	TGTGCCAGTAGTATCCGGACAGGGGCCAATAGCAATCAGCCCCAGCATTTT
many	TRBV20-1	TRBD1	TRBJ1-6	CSARDRTGIRNSPLHF	TGCAGTGCTAGAGACCGGACAGGGATCCGAAATTCACCCCTCCACTTT
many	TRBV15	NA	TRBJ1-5	CATSRDLQDYQPQHF	TGTGCCACCAGCAGAGATCTTCAGGATTATCAGCCCCAGCATTTT
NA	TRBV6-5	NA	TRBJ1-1	CASTRDRLTGEAFF	TGTGCCAGCACCCGCGACCGACTAACGGGTGAAGCTTTCTTT
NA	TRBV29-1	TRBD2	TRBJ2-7	CSVDLAGGPYEQYF	TGCAGCGTTGACCTAGCGGGAGGGCCGTACGAGCAGTACTTC
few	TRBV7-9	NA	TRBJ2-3	CASSELSTDTQYF	TGTGCCAGCAGCGAGCTAAGCACAGATACGCAGTATTTT
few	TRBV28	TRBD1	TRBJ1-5	CASSSPRGRGQPQHF	TGTGCCAGCAGTTCGCCGAGGGGGCGAGGTCAGCCCCAGCATTTT
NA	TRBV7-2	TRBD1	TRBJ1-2	CASSLRKTGDFSNYGYTF	TGTGCCAGCAGCTTACGGAAAACAGGGGACTTCAGTAACTATGGCTACACCTTC
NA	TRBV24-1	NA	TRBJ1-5	CATRDRLNNQPQHF	TGTGCCACACGTGACAGGTTGAACAATCAGCCCCAGCATTTT
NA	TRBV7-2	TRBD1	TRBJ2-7	CASSAQQGHSYEQYF	TGTGCCAGCAGCGCCCAACAGGGGCACTCCTACGAGCAGTACTTC
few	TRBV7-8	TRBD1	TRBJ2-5	CASSSGTGGPPKETQYF	TGTGCCAGCAGCTCCGGGACAGGGGGCCCACCCAAAGAGACCCAGTACTTC
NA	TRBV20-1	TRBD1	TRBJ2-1	CSAPQTTGGFF	TGCAGTGCTCCTCAAACGACAGGGGGGTTCTTC
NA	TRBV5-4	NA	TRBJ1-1	CASSLGWGSSTEAFF	TGTGCCAGCAGCTTGGGATGGGGCAGCTCGACTGAAGCTTTCTTT
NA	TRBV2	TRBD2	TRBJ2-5	CASSGAGAREDQYF	TGTGCCAGCAGTGGCGCCGGGGCCCGGGAGGATCAGTACTTC
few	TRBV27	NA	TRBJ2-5	CASSWAYQETQYF	TGTGCCAGCAGTTGGGCGTACCAAGAGACCCAGTACTTC
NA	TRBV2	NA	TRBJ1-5	CASSVGVGQSQPQHF	TGTGCCAGCAGTGTCGGGGTTGGACAGTCTCAGCCCCAGCATTTT
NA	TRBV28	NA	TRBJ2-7	CASRPRGAGEQYF	TGTGCCAGCAGGCCCCGGGGGGCTGGGGAGCAGTACTTC
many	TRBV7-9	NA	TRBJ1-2	CASRSGHGYTF	TGTGCCAGCCGGTCAGGGCATGGCTACACCTTC
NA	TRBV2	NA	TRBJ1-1	CASSEGAGLMNTEAFF	TGTGCCAGCAGTGAAGGGGCAGGGTTAATGAACACTGAAGCTTTCTTT
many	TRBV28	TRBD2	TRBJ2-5	CASSLTSGRGETQYF	TGTGCCAGCAGTCTGACTAGCGGGAGGGGAGAGACCCAGTACTTC